These 25 T cell receptor beta chains were all obtained from the same sample, sequenced in a study of blood T cell repertoires in COVID-19 (dated by TCRdb to about 2020). Preparation of the library involved the immunoSEQ multiplex PCR assay. In its TCRdb copy, this immuneACCESS table keeps in-frame sequences only and misses some clones. Where compared with another copy, unresolved V genes explain less than half of these, and the others have no known cause. This sample holds some 180,000 clones; approximately 80% were observed only once. The ten largest clonotypes hold 5.5% to 8% of the sample. Sequenced sample: peripheral blood. The receptors were sampled from a woman aged 40-49 years with COVID-19, enrolled during active disease.

This clone was picked up one time. This chain's CDR3 is CASSQEGFNQPQHF. CDR3 DNA sequence: TGTGCCAGCAGCCAAGAGGGCTTCAATCAGCCCCAGCATTTT. The chain uses TRBV3-1 (or the pseudogene TRBV3-2) and TRBJ1-5, with D unresolved. V was trimmed by 0 bases and J by 3 bases, leaving 6 bases between them. Germline-derived CDR1 and CDR2 are LGHDT and YNNKEL (reference sequence). There are 14 residues in the CDR3.

This clone was counted only a few times. This chain joins TRBV28 and TRBJ2-7, with 9 nucleotides matching TRBD1. The V gene end was trimmed by 5 bases and the J gene end by 7 bases; junction bases not matched to a gene: 9. The CDR3 loop spans 14 amino acids. Germline CDR1 MDHEN, CDR2 SYDVKM. CDR3 in DNA: TGTGCCAGCAGTAAGGGACAGGGACTTGGGGAGCAGTACTTC. Its translation: CASSKGQGLGEQYF.

The J gene is TRBJ1-5, the V gene TRBV19; 8 nucleotides align to TRBD1. The germline V gene encodes CDR1 LNHDA and CDR2 SQIVND (reference sequence). The CDR3 spans 16 residues. The ends lost 4 bases at V and 0 bases at J; junction bases unmatched: 5. CDR3 in amino acids: CASSTGTGNSNQPQHF. Here the CDR3 DNA reads TGTGCCAGTAGTACAGGGACAGGAAATAGCAATCAGCCCCAGCATTTT. Variable domain in full (rest from reference TRBV19 and TRBJ1-5): DGGITQSPKYLFRKEGQNVTLSCEQNLNHDAMYWYRQDPGQGLRLIYYSQIVNDFQKGDIAEGYSVSREKKESFPLTVTSAQKNPTAFYLCASSTGTGNSNQPQHFGDGTRLSIL.

This clone was detected a few times. This chain connects TRBV13 to TRBJ2-7, with no clear D. The CDR3 has 14 amino acids. Germline V gene lookup returns CDR1 PRHDT and CDR2 FYEKMQ (reference sequence). V was clipped by 1 base and J by 6 bases, with 13 bases between them. The CDR3: CASSLASRSREQYF. The CDR3 region has the DNA TGTGCCAGCAGCTTAGCTTCCCGTTCGCGCGAGCAGTACTTC.

The chain carries TRBV6-5 and TRBJ2-7, with a tentative D call TRBD1 (6 bases). The CDR3 spans 15 residues. Germline V gene data show CDR1 as MNHEY and CDR2 as SVGAGI. Trimming shortened V by 3 bases and J by 0 bases, and 12 bases separated the two germline ends. The CDR3 DNA reads as TGTGCCAGCAGTTATATCCAGGGGTCCTCCTACGAGCAGTACTTC. It translates to CASSYIQGSSYEQYF.

There are a few counts of this clone. CDR3 loop: CASSNRARPHTGELFF. The CDR3 DNA reads as TGTGCCAGCAGCAACAGGGCCCGACCACACACCGGGGAGCTGTTTTTT. The J gene is TRBJ2-2, the V gene TRBV21-1; the table's TRBD1 call for D was not verified on the DNA. TRBV21-1 is a known pseudogene. The CDR3 covers 16 residues.

The chain couples TRBV5-1 to TRBJ1-4; D remains ambiguous. From germline, CDR1 is SGHRS and CDR2 YFSETQ. Trimming cost V 6 bases and J 7 bases, with 13 bases left between them. The CDR3 spans 13 residues. As DNA, the CDR3 is TGCGCCAGCACCCTGGCGGCGGGTGAAAAACTGTTTTTT. Protein sequence: CASTLAAGEKLFF.

This chain uses TRBV5-1 with TRBJ1-1; TRBD1 matches at 10 bases. The CDR3 has 15 residues. The V segment lost 0 bases and the J segment 9 bases; nucleotides outside the gene matches: 8. Germline V gene sequence: CDR1 SGHRS, CDR2 YFSETQ. CDR3 sequence (DNA): TGCGCCAGCAGCTTGGTTTTGGGACAGGGGCCTAAAGCTTTCTTT. It yields the protein CASSLVLGQGPKAFF.

This clone has more than one count but fewer than ten. The V and J genes are TRBV7-9 and TRBJ1-5, with D maybe TRBD1 (6 bases). This CDR3 is built from 17 residues. The germline gives CDR1 SEHNR, CDR2 FQNEAQ (reference sequence). V was clipped by 4 bases and J by 0 bases, with 16 bases between them. The CDR3 region has the DNA TGTGCCAGCAGCTCGAGCGGGGGGCTTTATAGCAATCAGCCCCAGCATTTT. It yields the protein CASSSSGGLYSNQPQHF.

This clone was seen once. The V gene is TRBV2, the J gene TRBJ2-1, with D perhaps matching TRBD2 (5 bases). CDR3 size: 13 residues. The germline CDR1 and CDR2 sequences are SNHLY and FYNNEI. V was trimmed by 6 bases and J by 0 bases, leaving 6 bases between them. CDR3 sequence: CASRGSSYNEQFF. The CDR3 coding sequence is TGTGCCAGCAGGGGGAGCTCCTACAATGAGCAGTTCTTC.

This clone showed up just once. The chain links TRBV29-1 to TRBJ2-7, with 8 bases lining up with TRBD1. The V and J ends lost 7 bases and 10 bases, in that order; junction bases with no gene match: 15. The germline V gene has CDR1 SQVTM and CDR2 ANQGSEA. The CDR3 consists of 13 residues. The DNA for the CDR3 is TGCAGCGCTAAGCATGGACAGGGTGAGACTCAGTACTTC. This translates into CSAKHGQGETQYF.

The V call is TRBV6-6, the J call TRBJ1-5, with D possibly being TRBD1 (6 bases). V shed 5 bases and J shed 3 bases, with 11 bases lying between them. Germline lookup yields CDR1 MNHNY and CDR2 SVGAGI (reference sequence). The length of the CDR3 is 14 residues. CDR3 protein: CASSHRTANQPQHF. The CDR3 DNA follows: TGTGCCAGCAGTCACCGGACAGCCAATCAGCCCCAGCATTTT.

CDR3 protein: CASRTGLANNEQFF. For the CDR3, the DNA is TGTGCCAGCAGGACCGGACTAGCCAACAATGAGCAGTTCTTC. V usage is TRBV6-5 and J usage is TRBJ2-1; 8 positions match TRBD2. Germline V lookup: CDR1 MNHEY, CDR2 SVGAGI. The CDR3 loop spans 14 amino acids. Trimming removed 6 bases from V and 5 bases from J; junction bases left unmatched: 6.

The chain employs TRBV5-1 and TRBJ2-3; 7 bases are a match to TRBD1. With V trimmed by 4 bases and J by 4 bases, 6 bases remained unmatched. CDR3 length equals 14 residues. Germline V gene lookup returns CDR1 SGHRS and CDR2 YFSETQ. CDR3 sequence reads: CASSRDRDADTQYF. The CDR3 DNA sequence: TGCGCCAGCAGCCGTGACAGGGACGCAGATACGCAGTATTTT. The full variable domain, in which reference TRBV5-1 and TRBJ2-3 provide the parts outside the CDR3, is KAGVTQTPRYLIKTRGQQVTLSCSPISGHRSVSWYQQTPGQGLQFLFEYFSETQRNKGNFPGRFSGRQFSNSRSEMNVSTLELGDSALYLCASSRDRDADTQYFGPGTRLTVL.

With regard to this clone: The same CDR3 is also encoded by other DNA sequences in this sample. The gene calls are TRBV7-6 and TRBJ2-2; TRBD2 is a possible D gene (6 bases). The V end lost 4 bases, the J end lost 0 bases, and 15 bases lay between the germline ends. CDR1 SGHVS and CDR2 FNYEAQ come from the germline V gene. The CDR3 has 17 amino acids. CDR3 sequence (DNA): TGTGCCAGCAGCTCCTACCGGGACTCCTCGAACACCGGGGAGCTGTTTTTT. It is translated as CASSSYRDSSNTGELFF.

The table lists this clone with a few counts. J is TRBJ1-5 and V is TRBV27; 7 nucleotides match TRBD1. CDR3 length equals 15 residues. V lost 6 bases, J lost 0 bases, and 5 bases stayed unmatched. The V gene's germline CDR1 is MNHEY and CDR2 SMNVEV (reference sequence). This chain's CDR3 is CASRGRGDSNQPQHF. The CDR3 coding sequence is TGTGCCAGCAGGGGCAGGGGGGATAGCAATCAGCCCCAGCATTTT.

In its sample, this clone was seen once. This chain uses TRBV7-9 with TRBJ2-4; unclear D gene. V was trimmed by 5 bases and J by 5 bases, leaving 16 bases between them. The CDR3 is made up of 15 amino acids. The germline V gene encodes CDR1 SEHNR and CDR2 FQNEAQ (reference sequence). CDR3 nucleotide sequence: TGTGCCAGCAGCCCCCCCAACCTGTCGGAAAACATTCAGTACTTC. Translation: CASSPPNLSENIQYF.

The chain joins TRBV19 to TRBJ2-2, with D possibly matching TRBD2 (6 bases). The CDR3 is 13 residues long. Trimming took 11 bases from V and 5 from J, leaving 15 bases between them. CDR1 and CDR2 from the germline V gene are LNHDA and SQIVND (reference sequence). In DNA, the CDR3 is TGTGCCTCGGGGGTCACCTTAACCGGGGAGCTGTTTTTT. Translation: CASGVTLTGELFF.

The V and J genes are TRBV25-1 and TRBJ2-1, with TRBD1 matching over 8 bases. V dropped 6 bases and J dropped 8; count of bases not matched to a gene: 9. This CDR3 contains 14 residues. From germline, CDR1 is MGHDK and CDR2 SYGVNS. The CDR3 sequence: CASRADRESDEQFF. The CDR3 region has the DNA TGTGCCAGCAGGGCGGACAGGGAAAGCGATGAGCAGTTCTTC.

The chain has TRBV28 and TRBJ1-5; D is possibly TRBD1 (6 bases). Trimming removed 6 bases from V and 3 bases from J, with 9 bases in between. Per germline, CDR1 MDHEN and CDR2 SYDVKM. This CDR3 region has 13 residues. The CDR3 DNA is TGTGCCAGCAGCAGGGACAACAATCAGCCCCAGCATTTT. Its translation is CASSRDNNQPQHF.

Only one count was recorded for this clone. This sequence joins TRBV18 and TRBJ2-2; 8 bases fit TRBD1. Germline V CDR1 and CDR2: KGHSH, LQKENI. V was pared by 4 bases and J by 5 bases, with 6 bases of the junction left unmatched. The CDR3 extends over 15 amino acids. The CDR3 protein is CASSLQGAGTGELFF. The CDR3 nucleotides read TGTGCCAGCTCACTCCAGGGGGCCGGGACCGGGGAGCTGTTTTTT.

This chain connects TRBV18 to TRBJ1-2; unclear D gene. The V gene lost 3 bases and the J gene lost 3 bases, with 11 bases spanning the gap. Germline CDR1 is KGHSH and CDR2 is LQKENI. The CDR3 is 14 amino acids. The CDR3: CASSPGRLYYGYTF. The DNA of the CDR3 is TGTGCCAGCTCACCGGGCAGGCTTTACTATGGCTACACCTTC.

This chain connects TRBV28 to TRBJ2-7; D may be TRBD2 (6 bases). The CDR3 loop spans 14 amino acids. V dropped 2 bases and J dropped 2 bases, with 10 bases sitting between them. The germline V gene has CDR1 MDHEN and CDR2 SYDVKM. In DNA form, the CDR3 reads TGTGCCAGCAGTTTACAGGGAGGTCCCTACGAGCAGTACTTC. This codes for CASSLQGGPYEQYF.

The gene calls are TRBV5-6 and TRBJ1-2; TRBD1 is a possible D gene (6 bases). The CDR3 sequence is 11 residues long. Germline CDR1 SGHDT, CDR2 YYEEEE. V was clipped by 0 bases and J by 11 bases, with 8 bases between them. The CDR3, as DNA: TGTGCCAGCAGCTTGGACAGGGCTTACACCTTC. It is translated as CASSLDRAYTF.

This chain uses TRBV7-9 with TRBJ2-5, with 8 bases matching TRBD1. Per the germline V gene, CDR1 is SEHNR and CDR2 is FQNEAQ (reference sequence). V lost 4 bases, J lost 9 bases, and 1 base stayed unmatched. This CDR3 contains 11 residues. CDR3 loop: CASSWTGPQYF. The CDR3 DNA sequence: TGTGCCAGCAGCTGGACAGGGCCCCAGTACTTC.